This T cell receptor (beta chain) stems from a study of CD8 T cells in Susac syndrome. V shed 1 base and J shed 4 bases, with 13 bases lying between them. Germline values: CDR1 SGHTA, CDR2 FQGTGA. The CDR3 covers 15 residues. Reverse transcription of about 0.5 to 1 ug RNA used random hexamers. Amplification of TCR beta CDR3 by immunoSEQ multiplex PCR spanned 54 Vbeta and 13 Jbeta. TCRdb processed the immunoSEQ multiplex PCR reads anew with MiXCR; each CDR3 protein has one entry. The sample lists fewer than 350,000 distinct CDR3 sequences, approximately 85% occurring once. Through negative isolation, CD4+ and CD8+ T cells were obtained, while TEMRA cells were enriched using FACS.

Sample: CD8+ T cells from PBMCs. The V gene is TRBV7-3, the J gene TRBJ2-5; perhaps D is TRBD1 or TRBD2 (5 bases each). The TCR comes from a human donor with multiple sclerosis. For the CDR3, the DNA is TGTGCCAGCAGCTTAAACGTGGGGGTCGGAGAGACCCAGTACTTC. This codes for CASSLNVGVGETQYF.